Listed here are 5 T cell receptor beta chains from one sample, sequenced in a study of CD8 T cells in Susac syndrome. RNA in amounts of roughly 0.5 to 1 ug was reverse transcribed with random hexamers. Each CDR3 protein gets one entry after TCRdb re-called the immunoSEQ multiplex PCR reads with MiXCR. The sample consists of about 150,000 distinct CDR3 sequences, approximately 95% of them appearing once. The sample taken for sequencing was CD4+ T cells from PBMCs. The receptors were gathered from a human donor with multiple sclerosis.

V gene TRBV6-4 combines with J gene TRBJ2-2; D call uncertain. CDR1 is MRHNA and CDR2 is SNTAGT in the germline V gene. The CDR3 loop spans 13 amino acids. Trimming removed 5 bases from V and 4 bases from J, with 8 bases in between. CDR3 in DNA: TGTGCCAGCAGTAGTTGGAGCACCGGGGAGCTGTTTTTT. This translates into CASSSWSTGELFF.

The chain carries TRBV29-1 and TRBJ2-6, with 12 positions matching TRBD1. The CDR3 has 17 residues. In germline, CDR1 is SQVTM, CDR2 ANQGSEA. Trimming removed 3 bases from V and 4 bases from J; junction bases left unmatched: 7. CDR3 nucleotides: TGCAGCGTTGAGTCTGGGGACAGGGGGCCGGGGGCCAACGTCCTGACTTTC. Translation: CSVESGDRGPGANVLTF.

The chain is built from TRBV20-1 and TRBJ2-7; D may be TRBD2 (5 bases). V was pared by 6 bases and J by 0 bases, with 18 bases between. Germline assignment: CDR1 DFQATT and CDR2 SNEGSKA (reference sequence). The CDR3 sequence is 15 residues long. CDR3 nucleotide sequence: TGCAGTGCCCCGGACCTTGGTCGGGGCTCCTACGAGCAGTACTTC. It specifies CSAPDLGRGSYEQYF.

For the CDR3, the DNA is TGTGCCAGCAGTAGGCAGCTCCTCAATGAGCAGTTCTTC. Protein: CASSRQLLNEQFF. The chain links TRBV28 to TRBJ2-1, with D hard to call. Trimming took off 5 bases at V and 6 bases at J, with 11 bases between the two ends. The CDR3 runs 13 residues. Germline V CDR1 and CDR2: MDHEN, SYDVKM.

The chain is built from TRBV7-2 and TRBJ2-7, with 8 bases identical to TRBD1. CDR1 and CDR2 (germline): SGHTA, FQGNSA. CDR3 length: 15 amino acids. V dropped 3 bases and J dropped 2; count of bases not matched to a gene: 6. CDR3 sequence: CASSLWSGGPYEQYF. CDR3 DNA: TGTGCCAGCAGCTTGTGGTCAGGGGGCCCCTACGAGCAGTACTTC.